A single sample is the source of the 23 T cell receptor beta chains below, sequenced in a study of preoperative IRX-2 immunotherapy in early breast cancer. Profiled with immunoSEQ multiplex PCR; TCRdb holds only in-frame clones, not every one. The sample includes about 23,000 clones, 75% to 90% of them seen just once. Treatment meaning: preoperative locoregional IRX-2 cytokine immunotherapy. Material: tumor tissue, obtained after IRX-2 immunotherapy. These receptor sequences come from a human donor with breast cancer.

The CDR3 nucleotides are TGTGCCAGCAGTCCTCGGTCCCAACGACTCACCTACAATGAGCAGTTCTTC. Amino acid sequence: CASSPRSQRLTYNEQFF. The chain combines TRBV27 with TRBJ2-1; D is uncertain. Germline V CDR1 and CDR2: MNHEY, SMNVEV (reference sequence). This CDR3 is built from 17 residues. V lost 5 bases, J lost 2 bases, and 19 bases lay in between.

This clone was counted a single time. At one boundary the junction diverges from the germline segment, which might be a read error. This chain uses TRBV28 with TRBJ1-5, with D hard to call. From germline, CDR1 is MDHEN and CDR2 SYDVKM. This CDR3 contains 12 residues. CDR3 nucleotides: TGTGCCAGCAGTATTATTATCGGTCGTAAGGATTTT. Its translation is CASSIIIGRKDF.

The chain is built from TRBV18 and TRBJ2-5; D is possibly TRBD1 (5 bases). The CDR3 spans 14 residues. CDR1 KGHSH and CDR2 LQKENI come from the germline V gene. The germline V and J ends were trimmed by 3 bases and 3 bases, with 11 bases remaining between them. This chain's CDR3 is CASSPRQGKETQYF. The DNA of the CDR3 is TGTGCCAGCTCACCCCGGCAGGGAAAAGAGACCCAGTACTTC.

The genes are TRBV9 and TRBJ2-6; maybe TRBD1 (6 bases). The length of the CDR3 is 15 residues. Germline V gene sequence: CDR1 SGDLS, CDR2 YYNGEE. Trimming shortened V by 3 bases and J by 3 bases, and 10 bases separated the two germline ends. The CDR3 region has the DNA TGTGCCAGCAGCGGGCGGACAGTTGGGGCCAACGTCCTGACTTTC. Protein: CASSGRTVGANVLTF.

The V and J genes are TRBV19 and TRBJ1-5; a possible D gene is TRBD1 (5 bases). Germline CDR1 and CDR2: LNHDA and SQIVND (reference sequence). V shed 4 bases and J shed 5 bases, with 12 bases lying between them. This CDR3 contains 14 residues. This chain's CDR3 is CASSTGTTYQPQHF. DNA for the CDR3: TGTGCCAGTAGTACCGGGACGACGTATCAGCCCCAGCATTTT.

V and J are TRBV5-1 and TRBJ2-2; 7 bases agree with TRBD1. V shed 4 bases, J shed 4 bases, and the junction held 7 bases outside the gene matches. Germline V gene data show CDR1 as SGHRS and CDR2 as YFSETQ. The CDR3 spans 15 residues. CDR3 bases: TGCGCCAGCAGCCCGAAGGGGGCTGGCACCGGGGAGCTGTTTTTT. Its translation: CASSPKGAGTGELFF. Full variable domain (rest looked up from reference TRBV5-1 and TRBJ2-2): KAGVTQTPRYLIKTRGQQVTLSCSPISGHRSVSWYQQTPGQGLQFLFEYFSETQRNKGNFPGRFSGRQFSNSRSEMNVSTLELGDSALYLCASSPKGAGTGELFFGEGSRLTVL.

The J gene is TRBJ1-3, the V gene TRBV9; tentative D call: TRBD1 (5 bases). CDR1 and CDR2 (germline): SGDLS, YYNGEE. Trimming removed 4 bases at V and 0 bases at J, with 20 bases between. The CDR3 spans 18 residues. The CDR3 DNA is TGTGCCAGCAGCCCCCGGGGGTCGGCAGGGAGCTCTGGAAACACCATATATTTT. Its translation is CASSPRGSAGSSGNTIYF.

In this sample, this clone turned up once. J is TRBJ2-2 and V is TRBV18; D might be TRBD1 or TRBD2, each matching 5 bases. Germline lookup yields CDR1 KGHSH and CDR2 LQKENI. The CDR3 extends over 16 amino acids. V was clipped by 0 bases and J by 0 bases, with 8 bases between them. The CDR3 is CASSPPGTPNTGELFF. In DNA form, the CDR3 reads TGTGCCAGCTCACCACCGGGGACCCCGAACACCGGGGAGCTGTTTTTT.

This clone was seen only once. The chain links TRBV6-5 to TRBJ2-7, with D maybe TRBD1 (6 bases). This CDR3 comprises 13 residues. V lost 5 bases to trimming and J lost 3 bases, with 11 bases between them. Germline CDR1 and CDR2: MNHEY and SVGAGI. For the CDR3, the DNA is TGTGCCAGCAGTCGGACAGAATTCTACGAGCAGTACTTC. Protein product: CASSRTEFYEQYF.

The rearrangement joins TRBV18 to TRBJ2-1; D possibly corresponds to TRBD1 (6 bases). From germline, CDR1 is KGHSH and CDR2 LQKENI. CDR3 length: 14 residues. The V and J ends lost 3 bases and 5 bases respectively, with 11 bases between them. The chain's CDR3 is CASSPDGQNNEQFF. Here the CDR3 DNA reads TGTGCCAGCTCACCCGATGGACAGAACAATGAGCAGTTCTTC. Using reference TRBV18 and TRBJ2-1 for the parts outside the CDR3, the full variable domain is NAGVMQNPRHLVRRRGQEARLRCSPMKGHSHVYWYRQLPEEGLKFMVYLQKENIIDESGMPKERFSAEFPKEGPSILRIQQVVRGDSAAYFCASSPDGQNNEQFFGPGTRLTVL.

J is TRBJ2-1 and V is TRBV5-1; D is undetermined. Trimming took off 3 bases at V and 0 bases at J, with 10 bases between the two ends. The CDR3 loop spans 15 amino acids. CDR1 and CDR2 from the germline V gene are SGHRS and YFSETQ. The CDR3 nucleotides are TGCGCCAGCAGCTCCAGGACCAGCTCCTACAATGAGCAGTTCTTC. It yields the protein CASSSRTSSYNEQFF.

The CDR3 loop is CASRTGQGGTDTQYF. The CDR3 nucleotides are TGTGCCAGTAGAACCGGACAGGGTGGCACAGATACGCAGTATTTT. The chain has TRBV19 and TRBJ2-3; 8 nucleotides align to TRBD1. Germline CDR1 is LNHDA and CDR2 is SQIVND (reference sequence). The CDR3 sequence is 15 residues long. J was trimmed by 1 base and V by 6 bases; bases with no gene match: 6.

The CDR3 DNA reads TGTGCCAGCAGCTTCCGGCAGGGCGGGGAGACCCAGTACTTC. Its translation: CASSFRQGGETQYF. The chain links TRBV7-9 to TRBJ2-5, with D possibly called TRBD1 or TRBD2 (5 bases each). The CDR3 runs 14 residues. V was cut by 3 bases and J by 5 bases, with 13 bases left in between. CDR1 is SEHNR and CDR2 is FQNEAQ in the germline V gene (reference sequence).

This chain joins TRBV2 and TRBJ2-1, with D perhaps TRBD2 (7 bases). Germline V gene lookup returns CDR1 SNHLY and CDR2 FYNNEI. There are 13 residues in the CDR3. V was trimmed by 7 bases and J by 9 bases, leaving 16 bases between them. CDR3 sequence (DNA): TGTGCCAGCACCTATCGCGGGGGCGGTGAGCAGTTCTTC. Its translation is CASTYRGGGEQFF.

The chain links TRBV28 to TRBJ1-1; 8 positions match TRBD1. Germline lookup yields CDR1 MDHEN and CDR2 SYDVKM. V dropped 2 bases and J dropped 4; count of bases not matched to a gene: 3. This CDR3 has 14 amino acids. In DNA form, the CDR3 reads TGTGCCAGCAGTTTAGGACAGGGAGCCACTGAAGCTTTCTTT. This sequence encodes CASSLGQGATEAFF.

J is TRBJ1-3 and V is TRBV7-9; no clear D gene. The V end lost 7 bases, the J end lost 3 bases, and 7 bases lay between the germline ends. The CDR3 consists of 12 residues. Germline-derived CDR1 and CDR2 are SEHNR and FQNEAQ (reference sequence). CDR3 DNA sequence: TGTGCCAGCAAACGGGGTGGAAACACCATATATTTT. Translating gives CASKRGGNTIYF.

The chain links TRBV7-2 to TRBJ2-3; D is uncertain. The CDR3 length is 14 residues. Per germline, CDR1 SGHTA and CDR2 FQGNSA. Trimming stripped 2 bases from V and 3 bases from J, with 9 bases between. Here the CDR3 DNA reads TGTGCCAGCAGCTTATCCTGGGTTACAGATACGCAGTATTTT. It yields the protein CASSLSWVTDTQYF.

The chain is built from TRBV28 and TRBJ1-1; D unclear. Germline loops: CDR1 MDHEN, CDR2 SYDVKM. Trimming cost V 7 bases and J 1 base, with 13 bases left between them. The CDR3 runs to 14 residues. The CDR3 sequence: CASKKRVSNTEAFF. The CDR3 region has the DNA TGTGCCAGCAAAAAGAGGGTCTCGAACACTGAAGCTTTCTTT.

This sequence joins TRBV6-6 and TRBJ1-4; D possibly corresponds to TRBD1 (5 bases). CDR1 MNHNY and CDR2 SVGAGI come from the germline V gene (reference sequence). CDR3 size: 13 residues. The V and J ends lost 6 bases and 7 bases respectively, with 12 bases between them. CDR3 sequence reads: CASSPRGVEKLFF. Written as DNA, the CDR3 is TGTGCCAGCAGCCCCCGGGGGGTTGAAAAACTGTTTTTT.

The gene calls are TRBV7-2 and TRBJ1-3, with D unclear. The CDR3 is made up of 13 amino acids. The V and J ends lost 5 bases and 4 bases respectively, with 9 bases between them. The V gene's germline CDR1 is SGHTA and CDR2 FQGNSA. The CDR3 here is CASSPYRGNTIYF. The CDR3 nucleotides are TGTGCCAGCAGCCCGTATAGGGGAAACACCATATATTTT.

The chain carries TRBV18 and TRBJ1-3; D perhaps matches TRBD1 (6 bases). The CDR3 is made up of 14 amino acids. The germline V and J ends were trimmed by 6 bases and 4 bases, with 13 bases remaining between them. Per the germline V gene, CDR1 is KGHSH and CDR2 is LQKENI. CDR3 residues: CASSPGVFGNTIYF. The DNA for the CDR3 is TGTGCCAGCTCCCCAGGGGTCTTCGGAAACACCATATATTTT.

V gene TRBV10-3 combines with J gene TRBJ2-1, with D tentatively TRBD2 (5 bases). Trimming removed 2 bases at V and 3 bases at J, with 8 bases between. Germline loops: CDR1 ENHRY, CDR2 SYGVKD. The CDR3 totals 14 residues. This CDR3 is CAISEARDYNEQFF. The DNA of the CDR3 is TGTGCCATCAGTGAGGCCCGGGACTACAATGAGCAGTTCTTC.

The chain couples TRBV18 to TRBJ2-5, with 9 bases fitting TRBD2. CDR1 and CDR2 (germline): KGHSH, LQKENI. CDR3 size: 16 residues. V lost 6 bases to trimming and J lost 1 base; unmatched junction nucleotides: 9. CDR3 in amino acids: CASSPRASGTQETQYF. In DNA form, the CDR3 reads TGTGCCAGCTCCCCGCGTGCTAGCGGGACCCAAGAGACCCAGTACTTC. The full variable domain, rest sourced from reference TRBV18 and TRBJ2-5, is NAGVMQNPRHLVRRRGQEARLRCSPMKGHSHVYWYRQLPEEGLKFMVYLQKENIIDESGMPKERFSAEFPKEGPSILRIQQVVRGDSAAYFCASSPRASGTQETQYFGPGTRLLVL.